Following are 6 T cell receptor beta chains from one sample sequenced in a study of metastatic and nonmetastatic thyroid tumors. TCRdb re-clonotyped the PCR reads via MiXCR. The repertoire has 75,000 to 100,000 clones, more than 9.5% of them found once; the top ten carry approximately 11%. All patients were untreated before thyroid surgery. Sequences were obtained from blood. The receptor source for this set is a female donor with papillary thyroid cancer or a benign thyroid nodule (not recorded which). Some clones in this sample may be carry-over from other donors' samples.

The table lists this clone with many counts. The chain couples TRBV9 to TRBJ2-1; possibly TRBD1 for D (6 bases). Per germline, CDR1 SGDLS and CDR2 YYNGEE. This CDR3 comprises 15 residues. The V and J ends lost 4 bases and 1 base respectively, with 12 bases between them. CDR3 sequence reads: CASSPTGLSYNEQFF. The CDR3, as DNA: TGTGCCAGCAGCCCCACAGGGCTTTCCTACAATGAGCAGTTCTTC.

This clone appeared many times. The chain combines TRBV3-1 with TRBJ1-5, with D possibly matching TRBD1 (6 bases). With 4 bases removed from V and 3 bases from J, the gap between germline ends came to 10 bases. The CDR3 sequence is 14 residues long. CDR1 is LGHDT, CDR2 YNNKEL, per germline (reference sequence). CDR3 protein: CASSRGTINQPQHF. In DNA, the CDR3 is TGTGCCAGCAGCCGCGGGACAATCAATCAGCCCCAGCATTTT.

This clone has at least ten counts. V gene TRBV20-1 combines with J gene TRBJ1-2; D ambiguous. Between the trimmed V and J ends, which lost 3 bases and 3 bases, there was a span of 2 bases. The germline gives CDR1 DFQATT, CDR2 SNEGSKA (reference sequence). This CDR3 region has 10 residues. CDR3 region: CSARDYGYTF. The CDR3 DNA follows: TGCAGTGCTAGGGACTATGGCTACACCTTC.

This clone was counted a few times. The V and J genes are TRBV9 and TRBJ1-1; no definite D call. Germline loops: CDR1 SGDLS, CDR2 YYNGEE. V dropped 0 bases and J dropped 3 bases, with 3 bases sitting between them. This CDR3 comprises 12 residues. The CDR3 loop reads CASSVGDTEAFF. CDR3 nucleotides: TGTGCCAGCAGCGTAGGAGACACTGAAGCTTTCTTT.

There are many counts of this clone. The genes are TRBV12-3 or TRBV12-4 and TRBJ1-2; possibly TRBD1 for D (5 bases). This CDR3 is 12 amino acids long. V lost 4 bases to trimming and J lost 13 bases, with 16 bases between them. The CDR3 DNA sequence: TGTGCCAGCAGTTCCCCGGGGAGGGGCCTCACCTTC. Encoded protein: CASSSPGRGLTF.

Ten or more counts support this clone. CDR3 nucleotides: TGTGCCAGCAGCCTGCAGGCTGCGTCGGACGAGCAGTACTTC. Protein product: CASSLQAASDEQYF. The chain links TRBV3-1 to TRBJ2-7; D is undetermined. Germline V CDR1 and CDR2: LGHDT, YNNKEL (reference sequence). The CDR3 contains 14 residues. The V and J ends lost 4 bases and 5 bases respectively, with 15 bases between them.